This TCR beta chain was sequenced for a study of radiation and T cells in renal cell carcinoma. Study-wide results and caveats: Top tumor clonotypes rose in blood 2 weeks post-radiation, then contracted. No pretreatment tumor biopsies were available for baseline clonotypes.

The data were produced by immunoSEQ multiplex PCR, yet TCRdb's version contains in-frame clones alone and is incomplete. The data show about 100,000 clones, approximately 82% seen once. Trimming removed 3 bases from V and 8 bases from J, with 13 bases in between. Per germline, CDR1 LNHDA and CDR2 SQIVND (reference sequence). The CDR3 loop spans 13 amino acids. As for time point: blood 4 weeks post-SBRT, at nephrectomy. Treatment in this sample: 15 Gy SBRT to primary tumor, nephrectomy 4 weeks later. Nephrectomy followed 15 Gy stereotactic body radiation by 4 weeks. Radiation-treated patients gave blood at baseline, week 2 and week 4. With regard to this clone: Antigen: not known.

This TCR was sampled from a man aged 60 to 69 with renal cell carcinoma. The rearrangement joins TRBV19 to TRBJ1-1; D not certain. Specimen: blood, collected from a patient whose treatment included radiotherapy and nephrectomy. The CDR3 region is CASSISYGREAFF. Here the CDR3 DNA reads TGTGCCAGTAGTATTAGTTACGGGAGAGAAGCTTTCTTT. Variable domain in full (rest from reference TRBV19 and TRBJ1-1): DGGITQSPKYLFRKEGQNVTLSCEQNLNHDAMYWYRQDPGQGLRLIYYSQIVNDFQKGDIAEGYSVSREKKESFPLTVTSAQKNPTAFYLCASSISYGREAFFGQGTRLTVV.